This TCR beta chain derives from a study of monozygotic twins with inflammatory bowel disease (dated by TCRdb to between 2019 and 2020). For the study in its entirety: In total, 28 monozygotic twin pairs made up the full study: 19 Danish pairs, all IBD-discordant, plus nine German pairs, of which four were IBD-concordant and five were IBD-discordant. The search for disease-associated traits relied mainly on comparing IBD patients with their genetically identical healthy co-twins within discordant pairs. Each individual had, on average, about 151 000 unique TCRalpha sequences and 181 000 unique TCRbeta sequences available for analysis. The research as a whole found: Distinction between different T cell subtypes could not be achieved in the analysis. A decrease in TCRbeta repertoire diversity, as measured by inverse Simpson index, was observed in IBD patients compared with their healthy co-twins. Concordant and discordant twins showed no difference in repertoire similarity, possibly because of limited statistical power. No single strong signal or clonotype linked to IBD turned up in the results, so the idea that one exists was not supported. Fewer clonotypes were shared with other individuals by IBD patients than by healthy twins, most markedly in patients showing signs of disease activity. Because patients were on differing immunosuppressive treatments, the repertoires may have picked up extra background noise and inter-individual variability.

To prepare the library, 5' RACE was applied. For each TCR library, approximately 4,000 ng of total RNA was used. For each sample, cDNA was synthesized in eight separate reactions using SMARTScribe reverse transcriptase. During cDNA synthesis, template switching was used to introduce unique molecular identifiers that contained a 6-nucleotide sample barcode. Two nested PCRs of about 15 and 9 cycles amplified the TCRalpha and TCRbeta cDNA, and bead purification followed each PCR. Before amplification, the cDNA was treated with uracil DNA-glycosylase and purified using the QIAquick PCR purification kit. In the second PCR, Illumina TruSeq-compatible adapters and sample-specific barcodes were added. TapeStation and Qubit were used to check library quality and concentration, and 5 to 5.5 ng of each library was pooled. The pooled libraries were sequenced with 2 x 100 bp reads and custom sequencing primers on an Illumina HiSeq2500 single-index Rapid Run. For the original study's pipeline: UMI-based consensus assembly with MiGEC version 1.2.6 was used to correct PCR and sequencing errors. MiXCR version 2.1.1 handled V(D)J alignment, clonotype assembly and CDR3 extraction. To normalise gene usage, clonotype sharing and MAIT/NKT TCR abundance, the top 1000, 10 000 and 20 000 clonotypes in each sample were analysed. Diversity was computed as the inverse Simpson index with the vegan R package after downsampling to 27 000 UMIs. Statistical testing used paired Mann-Whitney U tests on the discordant twin pairs and applied Benjamini-Hochberg correction for multiple testing. After TCRdb reprocessed the reads, each CDR3 protein sequence was kept as one row, without DNA. Clone size and V and J calls follow TCRdb, not the original study. The sample's own table lists fewer than 550,000 distinct CDR3 sequences. Together, the top ten hold about 2.3% of the sample.

To note about this clonotype: Its target antigen remains unknown.

From each donor, a roughly 2.5 ml peripheral blood sample was collected into PAXgene tubes and stored at -80 degrees C. Without T cell sorting, total RNA was isolated from whole blood using the PAXgene blood miRNA kit on an automated QIAcube. Peripheral blood from monozygotic twin pairs who were concordant or discordant for inflammatory bowel disease underwent deep TCRalpha and TCRbeta repertoire profiling using unique molecular barcoding. Smoking habits were recorded for all twin pairs, and each individual was classified as a current, former or never smoker. The germline V gene supplies CDR1 MNHEY and CDR2 SVGEGT. Measured from the cysteine to the phenylalanine, the CDR3 is 13 residues long. Only the protein sequence is given.

This sequence originates from a human donor with ulcerative colitis or Crohn's disease, or a healthy co-twin of an affected twin (not recorded which). Specimen: blood. The sequence is built from TRBV6-2 or TRBV6-3 and TRBJ1-1. Here the CDR3 is given as CASSYSLGTEAFF.